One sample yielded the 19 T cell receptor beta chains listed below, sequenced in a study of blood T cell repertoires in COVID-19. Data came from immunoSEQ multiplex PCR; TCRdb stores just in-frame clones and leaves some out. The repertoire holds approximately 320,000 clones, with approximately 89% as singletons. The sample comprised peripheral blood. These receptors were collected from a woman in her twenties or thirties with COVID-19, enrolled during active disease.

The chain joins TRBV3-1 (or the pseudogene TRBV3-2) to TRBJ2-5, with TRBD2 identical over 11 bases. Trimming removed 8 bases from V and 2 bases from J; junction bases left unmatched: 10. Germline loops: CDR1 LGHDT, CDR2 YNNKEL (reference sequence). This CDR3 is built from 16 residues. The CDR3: CASGDRLAGIQETQYF. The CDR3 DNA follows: TGTGCCAGCGGGGACCGACTAGCGGGAATACAAGAGACCCAGTACTTC.

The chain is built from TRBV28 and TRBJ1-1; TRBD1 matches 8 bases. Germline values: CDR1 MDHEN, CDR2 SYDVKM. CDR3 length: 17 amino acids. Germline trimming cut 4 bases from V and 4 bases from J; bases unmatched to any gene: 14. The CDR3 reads CASSSRGRRTRGTEAFF. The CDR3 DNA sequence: TGTGCCAGCAGTTCCAGGGGGCGAAGGACCAGGGGCACTGAAGCTTTCTTT.

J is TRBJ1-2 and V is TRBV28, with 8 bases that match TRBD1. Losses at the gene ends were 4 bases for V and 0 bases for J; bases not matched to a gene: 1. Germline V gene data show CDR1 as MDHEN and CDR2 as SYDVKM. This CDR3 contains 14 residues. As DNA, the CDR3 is TGTGCCAGCAGTTGGGACAGGCCTAACTATGGCTACACCTTC. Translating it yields CASSWDRPNYGYTF.

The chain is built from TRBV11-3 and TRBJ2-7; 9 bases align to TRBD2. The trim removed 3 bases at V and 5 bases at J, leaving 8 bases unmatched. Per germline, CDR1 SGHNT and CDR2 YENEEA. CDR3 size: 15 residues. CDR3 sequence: CASSLGRGGVHEQYF. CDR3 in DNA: TGTGCCAGCAGCTTGGGGCGGGGGGGCGTCCACGAGCAGTACTTC.

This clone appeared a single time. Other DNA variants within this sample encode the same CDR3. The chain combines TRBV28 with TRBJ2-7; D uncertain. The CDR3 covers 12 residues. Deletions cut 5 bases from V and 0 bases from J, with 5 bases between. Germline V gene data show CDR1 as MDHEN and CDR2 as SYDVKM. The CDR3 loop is CASSLLSYEQYF. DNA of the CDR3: TGTGCCAGCAGTCTTCTCTCCTACGAGCAGTACTTC.

CDR3 nucleotide sequence: TGTGCCAGCAGTCGACTAACCTACGAGCAGTACTTC. Translation gives CASSRLTYEQYF. The chain employs TRBV2 and TRBJ2-7, with D tentatively TRBD2 (5 bases). There are 12 residues in the CDR3. The germline V and J ends were trimmed by 5 bases and 2 bases, with 7 bases remaining between them. CDR1 and CDR2 from the germline V gene are SNHLY and FYNNEI. The full variable domain, rest sourced from reference TRBV2 and TRBJ2-7, is EPEVTQTPSHQVTQMGQEVILRCVPISNHLYFYWYRQILGQKVEFLVSFYNNEISEKSEIFDDQFSVERPDGSNFTLKIRSTKLEDSAMYFCASSRLTYEQYFGPGTRLTVT.

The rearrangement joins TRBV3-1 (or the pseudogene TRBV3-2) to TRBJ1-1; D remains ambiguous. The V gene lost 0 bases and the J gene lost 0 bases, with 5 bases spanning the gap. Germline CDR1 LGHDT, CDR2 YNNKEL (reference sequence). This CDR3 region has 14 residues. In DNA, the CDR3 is TGTGCCAGCAGCCAAGACTTCCTGAACACTGAAGCTTTCTTT. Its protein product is CASSQDFLNTEAFF.

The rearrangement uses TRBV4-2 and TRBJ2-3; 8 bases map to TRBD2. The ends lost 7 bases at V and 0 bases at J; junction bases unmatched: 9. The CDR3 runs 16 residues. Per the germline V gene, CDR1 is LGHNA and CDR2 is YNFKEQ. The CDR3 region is CASNANVAGSTDTQYF. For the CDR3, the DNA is TGTGCCAGCAATGCGAATGTAGCGGGGAGCACAGATACGCAGTATTTT.

CDR3 DNA sequence: TGCGCCAGCAGCTTAACAGTCTCCTACGAGCAGTACTTC. Translating gives CASSLTVSYEQYF. V usage is TRBV5-1 and J usage is TRBJ2-7; D gene ambiguous. The CDR3 loop spans 13 amino acids. Germline loops: CDR1 SGHRS, CDR2 YFSETQ. Trimming shortened V by 2 bases and J by 0 bases, and 6 bases separated the two germline ends.

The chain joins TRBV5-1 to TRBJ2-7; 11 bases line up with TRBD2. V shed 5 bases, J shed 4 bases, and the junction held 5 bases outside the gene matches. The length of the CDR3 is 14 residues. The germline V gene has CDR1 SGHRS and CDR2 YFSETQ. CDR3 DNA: TGCGCCAGCAGTCCGGGACTAGCGGTTTACGAGCAGTACTTC. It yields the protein CASSPGLAVYEQYF.

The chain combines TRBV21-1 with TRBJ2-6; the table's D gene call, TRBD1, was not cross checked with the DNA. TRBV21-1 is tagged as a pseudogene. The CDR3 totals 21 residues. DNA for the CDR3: TGTGCCAGCAGCAAAAACCGGACACGGACAGCCCGATGCTCTGGGGCCAACGTCCTGACTTTC. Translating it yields CASSKNRTRTARCSGANVLTF.

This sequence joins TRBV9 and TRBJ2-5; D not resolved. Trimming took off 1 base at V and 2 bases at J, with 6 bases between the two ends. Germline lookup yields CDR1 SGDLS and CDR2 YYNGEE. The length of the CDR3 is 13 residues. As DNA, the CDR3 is TGTGCCAGCAGCGTATTTCCACAAGAGACCCAGTACTTC. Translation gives CASSVFPQETQYF.

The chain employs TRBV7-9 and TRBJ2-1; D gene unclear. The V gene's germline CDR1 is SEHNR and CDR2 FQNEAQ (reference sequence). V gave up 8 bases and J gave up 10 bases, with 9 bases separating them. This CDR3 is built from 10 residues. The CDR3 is CASGVWEQFF. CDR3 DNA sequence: TGTGCCAGCGGAGTGTGGGAGCAGTTCTTC.

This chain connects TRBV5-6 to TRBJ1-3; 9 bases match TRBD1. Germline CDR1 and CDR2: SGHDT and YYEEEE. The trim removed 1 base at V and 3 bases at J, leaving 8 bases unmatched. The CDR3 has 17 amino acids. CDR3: CASSLQGQGPVGNTIYF. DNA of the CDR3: TGTGCCAGCAGCTTGCAGGGACAGGGTCCGGTTGGAAACACCATATATTTT. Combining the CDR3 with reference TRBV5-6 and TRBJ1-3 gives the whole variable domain DAGVTQSPTHLIKTRGQQVTLRCSPKSGHDTVSWYQQALGQGPQFIFQYYEEEERQRGNFPDRFSGHQFPNYSSELNVNALLLGDSALYLCASSLQGQGPVGNTIYFGEGSWLTVV.

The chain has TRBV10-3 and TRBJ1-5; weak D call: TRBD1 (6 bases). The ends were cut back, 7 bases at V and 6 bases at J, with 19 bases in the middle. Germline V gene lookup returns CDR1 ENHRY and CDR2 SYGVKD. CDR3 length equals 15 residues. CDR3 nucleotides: TGTGCCATCAAAGAAACAGGGAATCCGGGTCAGCCCCAGCATTTT. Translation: CAIKETGNPGQPQHF.

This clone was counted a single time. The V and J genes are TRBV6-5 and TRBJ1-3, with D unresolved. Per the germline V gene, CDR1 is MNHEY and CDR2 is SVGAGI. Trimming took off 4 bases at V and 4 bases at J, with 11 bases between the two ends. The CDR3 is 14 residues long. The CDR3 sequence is CASSFKEPGNTIYF. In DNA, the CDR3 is TGTGCCAGCAGTTTCAAGGAGCCCGGAAACACCATATATTTT.

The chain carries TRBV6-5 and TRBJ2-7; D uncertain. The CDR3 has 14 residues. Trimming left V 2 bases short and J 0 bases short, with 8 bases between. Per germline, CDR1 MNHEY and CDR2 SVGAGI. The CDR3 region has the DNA TGTGCCAGCAGTTACGTAGTCAACTCCTACGAGCAGTACTTC. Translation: CASSYVVNSYEQYF.

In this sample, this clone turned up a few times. The CDR3 loop reads CASSIGANNQPQHF. In nucleotides, the CDR3 is TGTGCCAGTAGTATAGGGGCGAACAATCAGCCCCAGCATTTT. This rearrangement joins TRBV19 to TRBJ1-5; D remains unclear. Germline V lookup: CDR1 LNHDA, CDR2 SQIVND (reference sequence). This CDR3 has 14 residues. V was cut by 1 base and J by 3 bases, with 7 bases left in between.

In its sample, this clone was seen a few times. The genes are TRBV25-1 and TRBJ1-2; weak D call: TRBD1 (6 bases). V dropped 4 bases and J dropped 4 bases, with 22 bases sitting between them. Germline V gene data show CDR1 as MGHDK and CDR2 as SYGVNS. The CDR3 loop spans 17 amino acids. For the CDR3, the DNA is TGTGCCAGCAGTGCCCCGACCGGCAGGGGTGCCGCCTATGGCTACACCTTC. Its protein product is CASSAPTGRGAAYGYTF.